This entry concerns a single T cell receptor (beta chain). This entry comes from a study of blood T cells in healthy people across ages. A sample-barcoded 5' primer and a J-beta primer mix were used in a second PCR of roughly 6 to 12 cycles. MiXCR, run by TCRdb on the 5' RACE reads, gives a single entry per CDR3 protein. Of about 940,000 distinct CDR3 sequences listed, 45% to 50% are singletons. Germline-derived CDR1 and CDR2 are SGHRS and YFSETQ. CDR3 length equals 15 residues. Unmatched junction bases numbered 4, after V lost 0 bases and J lost 2 bases. All donors came from Russia, were Caucasian and healthy, and spanned ages about 6 to 100.

This chain joins TRBV5-1 and TRBJ1-2; 7 bases align to TRBD1. What was sequenced was blood. The receptor comes from a man aged 30-40 years in good health. DNA for the CDR3: TGCGCCAGCAGCTTGGAGGGACAGACAAACTATGGCTACACCTTC. It encodes CASSLEGQTNYGYTF.